This TCR beta chain is drawn from a study of blood T cell repertoires in COVID-19. Trimming removed 3 bases from V and 5 bases from J; junction bases left unmatched: 2. This CDR3 is 13 amino acids long. Germline V gives CDR1 MNHEY, CDR2 SMNVEV (reference sequence). The method was immunoSEQ multiplex PCR; TCRdb's version includes in-frame clones alone and lacks a portion of them. The profile shows a few hundred thousand clones, approximately 84% of them singletons. The receptor was derived from a man aged 40-49 years with active or convalescent COVID-19. J is TRBJ1-2 and V is TRBV27; 8 nucleotides match TRBD1. Material: peripheral blood. The CDR3 DNA follows: TGTGCCAGCAGTTTCAGGGGGCGTTATGGCTACACCTTC. This gives the protein CASSFRGRYGYTF.